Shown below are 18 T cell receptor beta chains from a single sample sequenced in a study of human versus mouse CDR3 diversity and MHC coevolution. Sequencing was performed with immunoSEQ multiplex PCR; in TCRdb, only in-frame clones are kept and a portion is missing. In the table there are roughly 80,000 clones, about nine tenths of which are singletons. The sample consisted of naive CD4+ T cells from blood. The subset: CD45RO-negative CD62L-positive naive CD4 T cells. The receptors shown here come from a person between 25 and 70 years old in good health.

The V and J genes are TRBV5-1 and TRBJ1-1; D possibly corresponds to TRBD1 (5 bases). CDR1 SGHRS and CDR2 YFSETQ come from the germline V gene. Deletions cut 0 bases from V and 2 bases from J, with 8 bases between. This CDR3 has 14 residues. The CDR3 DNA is TGCGCCAGCAGCTTGGGACAGACTAACACTGAAGCTTTCTTT. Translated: CASSLGQTNTEAFF.

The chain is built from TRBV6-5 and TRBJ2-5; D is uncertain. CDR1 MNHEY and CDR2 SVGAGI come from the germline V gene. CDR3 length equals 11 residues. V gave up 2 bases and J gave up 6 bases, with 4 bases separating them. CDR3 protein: CASSYLQTQYF. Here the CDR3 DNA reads TGTGCCAGCAGTTACCTTCAGACCCAGTACTTC.

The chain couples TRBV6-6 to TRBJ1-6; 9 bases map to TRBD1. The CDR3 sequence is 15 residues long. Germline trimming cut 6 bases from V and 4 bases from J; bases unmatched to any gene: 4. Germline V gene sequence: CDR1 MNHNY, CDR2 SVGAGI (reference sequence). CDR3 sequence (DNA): TGTGCCAGCAGCCGGGACAGGGCTTATAATTCACCCCTCCACTTT. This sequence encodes CASSRDRAYNSPLHF.

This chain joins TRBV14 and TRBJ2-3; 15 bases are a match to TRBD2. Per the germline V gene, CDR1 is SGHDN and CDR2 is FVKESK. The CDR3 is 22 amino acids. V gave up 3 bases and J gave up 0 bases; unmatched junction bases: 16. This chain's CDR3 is CASSQVKGLAGGGRLSTDTQYF. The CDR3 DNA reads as TGTGCCAGCAGCCAGGTCAAGGGACTAGCGGGAGGAGGACGGTTGAGCACAGATACGCAGTATTTT.

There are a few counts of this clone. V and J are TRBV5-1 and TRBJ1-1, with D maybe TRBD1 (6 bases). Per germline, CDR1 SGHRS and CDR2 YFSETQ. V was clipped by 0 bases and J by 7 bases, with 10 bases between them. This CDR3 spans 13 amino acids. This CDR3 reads CASSLVGAGEAFF. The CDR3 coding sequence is TGCGCCAGCAGCTTGGTGGGGGCGGGTGAAGCTTTCTTT.

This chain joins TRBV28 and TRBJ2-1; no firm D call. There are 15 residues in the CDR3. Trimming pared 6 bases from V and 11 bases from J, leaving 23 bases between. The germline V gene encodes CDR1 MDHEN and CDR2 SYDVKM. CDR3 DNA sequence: TGTGCCAGCAGGCAGTCGTTTGAGAGGAAAGGAAAGCAGTTCTTC. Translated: CASRQSFERKGKQFF.

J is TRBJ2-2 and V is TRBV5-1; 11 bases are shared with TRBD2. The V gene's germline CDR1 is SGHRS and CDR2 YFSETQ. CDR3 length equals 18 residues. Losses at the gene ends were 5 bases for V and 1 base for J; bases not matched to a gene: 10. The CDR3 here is CASRRIAGGRRNTGELFF. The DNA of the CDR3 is TGCGCCAGCAGGAGAATAGCGGGGGGGCGACGGAACACCGGGGAGCTGTTTTTT.

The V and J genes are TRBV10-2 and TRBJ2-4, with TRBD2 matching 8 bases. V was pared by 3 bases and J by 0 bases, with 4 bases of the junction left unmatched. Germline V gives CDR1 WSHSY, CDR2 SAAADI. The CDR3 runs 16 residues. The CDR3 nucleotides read TGCGCCAGCAGTGAAGGTCTAGCGGGAGCCAAAAACATTCAGTACTTC. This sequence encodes CASSEGLAGAKNIQYF.

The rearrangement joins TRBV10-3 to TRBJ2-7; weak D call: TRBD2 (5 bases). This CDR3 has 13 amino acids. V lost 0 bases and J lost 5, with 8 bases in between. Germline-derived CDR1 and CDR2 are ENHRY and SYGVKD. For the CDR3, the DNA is TGTGCCATCAGTGAGTCGGAGGTCCACGAGCAGTACTTC. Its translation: CAISESEVHEQYF.

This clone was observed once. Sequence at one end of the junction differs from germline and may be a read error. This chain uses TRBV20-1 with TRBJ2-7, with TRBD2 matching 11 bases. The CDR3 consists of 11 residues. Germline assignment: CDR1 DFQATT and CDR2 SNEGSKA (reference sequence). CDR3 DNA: TGCAGTGCTAGCTGGCTAGCGGGGGGCAACTTC. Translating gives CSASWLAGGNF.

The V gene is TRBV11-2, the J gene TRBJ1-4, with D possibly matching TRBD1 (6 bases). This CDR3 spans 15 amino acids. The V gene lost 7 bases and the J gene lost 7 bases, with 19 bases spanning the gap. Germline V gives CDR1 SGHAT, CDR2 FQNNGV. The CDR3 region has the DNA TGTGCCAGCACCCCAGGGGAGTATTATGGTGAAAAACTGTTTTTT. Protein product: CASTPGEYYGEKLFF.

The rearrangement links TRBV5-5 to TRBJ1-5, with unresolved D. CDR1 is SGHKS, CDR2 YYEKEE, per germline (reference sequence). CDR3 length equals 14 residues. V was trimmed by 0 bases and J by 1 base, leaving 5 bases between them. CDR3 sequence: CASSLASSNQPQHF. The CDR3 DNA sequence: TGTGCCAGCAGCTTGGCGTCCAGCAATCAGCCCCAGCATTTT.

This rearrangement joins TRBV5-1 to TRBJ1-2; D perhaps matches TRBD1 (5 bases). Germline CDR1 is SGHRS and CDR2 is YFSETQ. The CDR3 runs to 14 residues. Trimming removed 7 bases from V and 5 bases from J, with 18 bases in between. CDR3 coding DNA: TGCGCCAGCGCTGGACAAGTGCAACCTTATGGCTACACCTTC. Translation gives CASAGQVQPYGYTF.

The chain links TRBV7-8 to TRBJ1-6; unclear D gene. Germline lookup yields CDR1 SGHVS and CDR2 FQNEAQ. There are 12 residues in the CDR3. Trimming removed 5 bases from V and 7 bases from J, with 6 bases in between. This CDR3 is CASSPLNSPLHF. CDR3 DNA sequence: TGTGCCAGCAGCCCCTTGAATTCACCCCTCCACTTT.

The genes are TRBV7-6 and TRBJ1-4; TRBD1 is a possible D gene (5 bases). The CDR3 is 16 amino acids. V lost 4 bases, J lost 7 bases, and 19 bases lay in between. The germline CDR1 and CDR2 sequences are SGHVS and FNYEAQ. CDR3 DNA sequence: TGTGCCAGCAGCTCTGGCGCGGGGGTAAGGGGTGAAAAACTGTTTTTT. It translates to CASSSGAGVRGEKLFF. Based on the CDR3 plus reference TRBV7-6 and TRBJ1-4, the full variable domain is GAGVSQSPRYKVTKRGQDVALRCDPISGHVSLYWYRQALGQGPEFLTYFNYEAQQDKSGLPNDRFSAERPEGSISTLTIQRTEQRDSAMYRCASSSGAGVRGEKLFFGSGTQLSVL.

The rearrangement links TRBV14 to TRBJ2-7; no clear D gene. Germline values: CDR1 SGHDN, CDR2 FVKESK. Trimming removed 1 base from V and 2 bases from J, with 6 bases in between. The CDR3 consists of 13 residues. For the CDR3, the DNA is TGTGCCAGCAGCCAAGGGTACACCTACGAGCAGTACTTC. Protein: CASSQGYTYEQYF.

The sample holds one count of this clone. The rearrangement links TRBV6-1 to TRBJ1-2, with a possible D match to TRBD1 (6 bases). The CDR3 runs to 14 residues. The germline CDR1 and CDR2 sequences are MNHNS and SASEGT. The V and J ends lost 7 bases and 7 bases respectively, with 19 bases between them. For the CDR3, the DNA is TGTGCCAGCAATTTCGTGGGGTTAGGGGGTGGCTACACCTTC. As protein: CASNFVGLGGGYTF.

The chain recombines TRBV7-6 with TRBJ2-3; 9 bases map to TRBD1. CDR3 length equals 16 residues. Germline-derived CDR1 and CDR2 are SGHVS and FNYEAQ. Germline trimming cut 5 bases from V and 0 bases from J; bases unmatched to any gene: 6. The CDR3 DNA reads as TGTGCCAGCAGCCTTACGGGACAGGGCAGCACAGATACGCAGTATTTT. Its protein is CASSLTGQGSTDTQYF.